This TCR beta chain emerged from a study of T cell repertoires in cytomegalovirus infection. Study overall: Recently identified HLA-C-restricted CMV epitopes were used, and well-studied HLA-B-restricted CMV epitopes were used as well. Carrying CMV and the relevant HLA type showed in public TCR beta signatures.

Study results and limitations: HLA-C-restricted CMV-specific TCR beta clonotypes prevailed in the ex vivo response.

Note on this clonotype: Its antigen is currently unknown.

The germline V and J ends were trimmed by 9 bases and 6 bases, with 18 bases remaining between them. The CDR3 is made up of 13 amino acids. Germline V lookup: CDR1 SGHKS, CDR2 YYEKEE (reference sequence). TCRdb called the reads again in MiXCR, with one record for every CDR3 protein. The sample yields about 890,000 distinct CDR3 sequences, approximately 30% seen once. The specimen was cultured CD8+ T cells from PBMCs, collected from culture after CMV antigen stimulation. This sequence was found in a human donor in good health (CMV status not recorded). Some clones in this sample may be carry-over from other donors' samples. The chain joins TRBV5-5 to TRBJ1-1; maybe TRBD1 (5 bases). The CDR3 DNA reads as TGTGCCACCCATGGGGGGGGATTCCCTGAAGCTTTCTTT. It codes for CATHGGGFPEAFF.